Presented here are 32 T cell receptor beta chains from one specimen sequenced in a study of T cell responses to AZD1222 COVID-19 vaccine. The protocol was immunoSEQ multiplex PCR, while the TCRdb copy is restricted to in-frame clones and leaves out a portion. The sample has 150,000 or so clones; 75% to 95% are singletons. This specimen was peripheral blood, taken on day 0 of AZD1222 vaccination. These receptors were taken from an adult in good health.

The chain is built from TRBV7-2 and TRBJ1-3, with D perhaps TRBD1 (6 bases). The CDR3 is 15 amino acids. V dropped 5 bases and J dropped 0 bases, with 11 bases sitting between them. CDR1 and CDR2 (germline): SGHTA, FQGNSA. CDR3 in DNA: TGTGCCAGCAGCACGGAGGGGGGCTCTGGAAACACCATATATTTT. Its translation is CASSTEGGSGNTIYF.

The chain is built from TRBV7-9 and TRBJ1-3; D is possibly TRBD1 (5 bases). Trimming cost V 0 bases and J 2 bases, with 5 bases left between them. Per germline, CDR1 SEHNR and CDR2 FQNEAQ (reference sequence). The CDR3 runs 14 residues. CDR3 in DNA: TGTGCCAGCAGCTTAGCAGGGGCTGGAAACACCATATATTTT. This sequence encodes CASSLAGAGNTIYF.

This chain links TRBV6-2 or TRBV6-3 with TRBJ2-2; 13 bases line up with TRBD2. Germline-derived CDR1 and CDR2 are MNHEY and SVGEGT. V shed 5 bases, J shed 4 bases, and the junction held 1 base outside the gene matches. CDR3 length equals 15 residues. In DNA form, the CDR3 reads TGTGCCAGCAGTGGACTAGCGGGGGTCACCGGGGAGCTGTTTTTT. This gives the protein CASSGLAGVTGELFF.

The V and J genes are TRBV5-1 and TRBJ2-4; 7 bases agree with TRBD2. CDR1 is SGHRS, CDR2 YFSETQ, per germline. The CDR3 is 18 amino acids. The junction had 15 bases not matched to a gene; V was cut back by 2 bases and J by 4 bases. The chain's CDR3 is CASSLLGGSFSNKNIQYF. CDR3 nucleotide sequence: TGCGCCAGCAGCTTACTGGGCGGGAGTTTTTCAAATAAAAACATTCAGTACTTC.

The V call is TRBV19, the J call TRBJ2-7; TRBD2 might be the D (6 bases). This CDR3 has 15 amino acids. Between the trimmed V and J ends, which lost 4 bases and 1 base, there was a span of 14 bases. Germline assignment: CDR1 LNHDA and CDR2 SQIVND (reference sequence). The CDR3 spells CASSTPGTLSYEQYF. In DNA form, the CDR3 reads TGTGCCAGTAGTACCCCCGGGACTCTGTCCTACGAGCAGTACTTC.

The chain has TRBV5-8 and TRBJ2-1; D tentatively reads TRBD1 or TRBD2 (5 bases each). Germline loops: CDR1 SGHTS, CDR2 YDEGEE. This CDR3 comprises 14 residues. Trimming removed 4 bases from V and 8 bases from J, with 16 bases in between. The CDR3 DNA reads as TGTGCCAGCAGCCCCGTCGGGGCGCGGCATGAGCAGTTCTTC. This gives the protein CASSPVGARHEQFF.

This chain uses TRBV6-2 or TRBV6-3 with TRBJ2-1, with a tentative D call TRBD1 (8 bases). The ends were cut back, 2 bases at V and 9 bases at J, with 26 bases in the middle. In germline, CDR1 is MNHEY, CDR2 SVGEGT. The CDR3 runs to 18 residues. CDR3 sequence: CASSYTARQGRVSGEQFF. The CDR3 DNA reads as TGTGCCAGCAGTTACACCGCCAGACAGGGGAGGGTCAGCGGTGAGCAGTTCTTC.

The chain links TRBV7-9 to TRBJ1-3; no definite D call. Germline loops: CDR1 SEHNR, CDR2 FQNEAQ (reference sequence). The CDR3 sequence is 15 residues long. Trimming stripped 0 bases from V and 1 base from J, with 7 bases between. CDR3 sequence: CASSLAGYSGNTIYF. In DNA form, the CDR3 reads TGTGCCAGCAGCTTAGCTGGTTATTCTGGAAACACCATATATTTT. The entire variable domain, with the rest obtained from reference TRBV7-9 and TRBJ1-3, is as follows: DTGVSQNPRHKITKRGQNVTFRCDPISEHNRLYWYRQTLGQGPEFLTYFQNEAQLEKSRLLSDRFSAERPKGSFSTLEIQRTEQGDSAMYLCASSLAGYSGNTIYFGEGSWLTVV.

The chain couples TRBV18 to TRBJ2-5; D unresolved. The CDR3 extends over 12 amino acids. V lost 2 bases and J lost 5, with 6 bases in between. CDR1 and CDR2 (germline): KGHSH, LQKENI. The CDR3 sequence: CASSPKVETQYF. The DNA for the CDR3 is TGTGCCAGCTCACCAAAAGTGGAGACCCAGTACTTC. Full variable domain (remainder filled in from reference TRBV18 and TRBJ2-5): NAGVMQNPRHLVRRRGQEARLRCSPMKGHSHVYWYRQLPEEGLKFMVYLQKENIIDESGMPKERFSAEFPKEGPSILRIQQVVRGDSAAYFCASSPKVETQYFGPGTRLLVL.

V gene TRBV4-1 combines with J gene TRBJ1-5; 9 nucleotides match TRBD1. V lost 4 bases and J lost 5; bases outside the gene matches: 3. The CDR3 loop spans 14 amino acids. Germline CDR1 is MGHRA and CDR2 is YSYEKL. CDR3 DNA sequence: TGCGCCAGCAGCCCGGACAGGGGATATCAGCCCCAGCATTTT. Its translation: CASSPDRGYQPQHF.

This clone showed up just once. V and J are TRBV12-1 and TRBJ2-5; the D call in the table, TRBD2, was not verified against the DNA. TRBV12-1 is designated a pseudogene. This CDR3 has 17 amino acids. CDR3 nucleotides: TGTGCCAGCAGCTGGCTTTGGGACTGGGAATACCAAGAGACCCAGTACTTC. It yields the protein CASSWLWDWEYQETQYF.

This clone was seen just once. V usage is TRBV27 and J usage is TRBJ1-3; D not resolved. Germline V gene lookup returns CDR1 MNHEY and CDR2 SMNVEV (reference sequence). V lost 8 bases to trimming and J lost 0 bases, with 14 bases between them. This CDR3 has 15 residues. CDR3 coding DNA: TGTGCCAGCTTATCCCTGTTCGACTCTGGAAACACCATATATTTT. Protein: CASLSLFDSGNTIYF.

The gene calls are TRBV18 and TRBJ2-7; the match to TRBD1 covers 9 bases. Germline assignment: CDR1 KGHSH and CDR2 LQKENI. The ends lost 2 bases at V and 3 bases at J; junction bases unmatched: 2. This CDR3 comprises 14 residues. The DNA of the CDR3 is TGTGCCAGCTCACCAAGGGACAGGGTCTACGAGCAGTACTTC. This translates into CASSPRDRVYEQYF.

This clone was counted a few times. The chain recombines TRBV7-2 with TRBJ1-1; a weak D match, TRBD1 (6 bases). Germline loops: CDR1 SGHTA, CDR2 FQGNSA. V was pared by 1 base and J by 5 bases, with 14 bases between. The CDR3 has 15 amino acids. The CDR3 DNA reads as TGTGCCAGCAGCTTAGGTCGTCAGGGGCTAACTGAAGCTTTCTTT. Encoded protein: CASSLGRQGLTEAFF.

This chain joins TRBV11-3 and TRBJ2-1; TRBD2 agrees at 11 bases. V dropped 5 bases and J dropped 8; count of bases not matched to a gene: 11. The CDR3 runs 16 residues. The germline CDR1 and CDR2 sequences are SGHNT and YENEEA. CDR3 in DNA: TGTGCCAGCAGCCTAAGGATGACTAGCGGGAACCATGAGCAGTTCTTC. Amino acids: CASSLRMTSGNHEQFF. Filled out from reference TRBV11-3 and TRBJ2-1, the complete variable domain reads EAGVVQSPRYKIIEKKQPVAFWCNPISGHNTLYWYLQNLGQGPELLIRYENEEAVDDSQLPKDRFSAERLKGVDSTLKIQPAELGDSAVYLCASSLRMTSGNHEQFFGPGTRLTVL.

CDR3 sequence reads: CSVRTGGNNEQFF. The CDR3 coding sequence is TGCAGCGTAAGGACAGGGGGGAACAATGAGCAGTTCTTC. The J gene is TRBJ2-1, the V gene TRBV29-1, with TRBD1 matching 10 bases. CDR1 is SQVTM, CDR2 ANQGSEA, per germline. The CDR3 is made up of 13 amino acids. Unmatched junction bases numbered 4, after V lost 6 bases and J lost 5 bases.

In this sample, this clone turned up once. The chain employs TRBV18 and TRBJ2-1; 7 bases fit TRBD1. This CDR3 is 17 amino acids long. Germline trimming cut 3 bases from V and 0 bases from J; bases unmatched to any gene: 8. Germline V gene lookup returns CDR1 KGHSH and CDR2 LQKENI. CDR3 sequence: CASSPTPQGSSYNEQFF. CDR3 in DNA: TGTGCCAGCTCACCCACGCCACAGGGGAGCTCCTACAATGAGCAGTTCTTC.

This clone was counted only a few times. The chain employs TRBV7-9 and TRBJ2-7; D gene ambiguous. Trimming cost V 5 bases and J 2 bases, with 10 bases left between them. The germline V gene encodes CDR1 SEHNR and CDR2 FQNEAQ (reference sequence). The CDR3 contains 13 residues. CDR3 sequence reads: CASSPTVTYEQYF. The CDR3, as DNA: TGTGCCAGCAGCCCAACAGTTACCTACGAGCAGTACTTC.

The V and J genes are TRBV6-6 and TRBJ2-5; TRBD2 is a possible D gene (6 bases). With 6 bases removed from V and 5 bases from J, the gap between germline ends came to 16 bases. The CDR3 has 14 amino acids. CDR1 MNHNY and CDR2 SVGAGI come from the germline V gene (reference sequence). CDR3 residues: CASRDWGGGETQYF. The CDR3 coding sequence is TGTGCCAGCAGGGACTGGGGCGGAGGGGAGACCCAGTACTTC.

The rearrangement links TRBV18 to TRBJ1-1; 8 nucleotides agree with TRBD1. Germline lookup yields CDR1 KGHSH and CDR2 LQKENI. Losses at the gene ends were 5 bases for V and 7 bases for J; bases not matched to a gene: 6. The CDR3 is made up of 13 amino acids. The CDR3 here is CASSGGTGLEAFF. CDR3 nucleotides: TGTGCCAGCTCAGGTGGGACAGGCCTTGAAGCTTTCTTT.

The rearrangement joins TRBV7-9 to TRBJ1-1; 10 positions match TRBD1. Trimming cost V 3 bases and J 3 bases; bases outside gene matches: 10. CDR3 length equals 17 residues. Germline assignment: CDR1 SEHNR and CDR2 FQNEAQ (reference sequence). CDR3 sequence: CASSFRDRGLGDTEAFF. For the CDR3, the DNA is TGTGCCAGCAGCTTTAGGGACAGGGGACTGGGGGACACTGAAGCTTTCTTT.

The CDR3, as DNA: TGTGCCAGCAGCCCTGGGGGTGGGGGCCACGGGAGTGGAAACACCATATATTTT. Amino acid sequence: CASSPGGGGHGSGNTIYF. The rearrangement links TRBV7-8 to TRBJ1-3; maybe TRBD1 (6 bases). This CDR3 contains 18 residues. Germline V gene sequence: CDR1 SGHVS, CDR2 FQNEAQ. V lost 5 bases and J 3 bases, leaving 23 bases between the germline ends.

The V and J genes are TRBV9 and TRBJ2-2, with 11 bases matching TRBD2. This CDR3 contains 19 residues. With V trimmed by 1 base and J by 4 bases, 12 bases remained unmatched. Germline CDR1 reads SGDLS; CDR2 reads YYNGEE. As DNA, the CDR3 is TGTGCCAGCAGCGTATACCGTAGCGGGAGGGCCTCAGGCACCGGGGAGCTGTTTTTT. It specifies CASSVYRSGRASGTGELFF.

The chain has TRBV5-1 and TRBJ1-1; D is unresolved. The V and J ends lost 0 bases and 3 bases respectively, with 12 bases between them. The CDR3 contains 15 residues. Germline-derived CDR1 and CDR2 are SGHRS and YFSETQ. DNA of the CDR3: TGCGCCAGCAGCTTGGGAAGTGCTCCGTACACTGAAGCTTTCTTT. As protein: CASSLGSAPYTEAFF.

As regards this clone: This is likely a read error, given that the CDR3 carries no conserved phenylalanine or tryptophan at its end. The DNA is omitted, as the CDR3 cannot be located on it reliably, and the CDR3 follows TCRdb's listing. The CDR3 reads CASSLDPGQGVLTSL. J is TRBJ1-2 and V is TRBV11-2; the tabulated D call, TRBD1, remains unverified against the DNA. Germline V lookup: CDR1 SGHAT, CDR2 FQNNGV. Both ends counted, the CDR3 spans 15 residues.

V usage is TRBV10-3 and J usage is TRBJ2-1; 14 bases map to TRBD2. Germline CDR1 ENHRY, CDR2 SYGVKD. This CDR3 contains 16 residues. J gave up 8 bases and V 9 bases, and 12 bases lay outside the gene matches. CDR3 sequence (DNA): TGTGCCATTAGGACCGGGACTAGCGGGAGCATGGATGAGCAGTTCTTC. It yields the protein CAIRTGTSGSMDEQFF.

This chain joins TRBV7-2 and TRBJ1-6; D is undetermined. Germline V gene data show CDR1 as SGHTA and CDR2 as FQGNSA. V lost 1 base and J lost 14, with 12 bases in between. The CDR3 spans 13 residues. The DNA for the CDR3 is TGTGCCAGCAGCTTAGAGGACGTTGGCACCCTCCACTTT. Translation gives CASSLEDVGTLHF. Filled out from reference TRBV7-2 and TRBJ1-6, the complete variable domain reads GAGVSQSPSNKVTEKGKDVELRCDPISGHTALYWYRQSLGQGLEFLIYFQGNSAPDKSGLPSDRFSAERTGGSVSTLTIQRTQQEDSAVYLCASSLEDVGTLHFGNGTRLTVT.

This sequence joins TRBV19 and TRBJ1-6; D is undetermined. V lost 3 bases and J lost 0, with 3 bases in between. Per germline, CDR1 LNHDA and CDR2 SQIVND (reference sequence). There are 14 residues in the CDR3. The CDR3 here is CASSIGSYNSPLHF. The CDR3 nucleotides read TGTGCCAGTAGTATCGGCTCCTATAATTCACCCCTCCACTTT.

The genes are TRBV19 and TRBJ1-1, with a possible D match to TRBD1 (6 bases). This CDR3 is 21 amino acids long. With 1 base removed from V and 5 bases from J, the gap between germline ends came to 32 bases. Germline V CDR1 and CDR2: LNHDA, SQIVND (reference sequence). For the CDR3, the DNA is TGTGCCAGTAGTATAGGAGGTTTTCCAGGGGAGTATCTTGGGGCCGGGACTGAAGCTTTCTTT. The encoded protein is CASSIGGFPGEYLGAGTEAFF. Full variable domain (missing parts from reference TRBV19 and TRBJ1-1): DGGITQSPKYLFRKEGQNVTLSCEQNLNHDAMYWYRQDPGQGLRLIYYSQIVNDFQKGDIAEGYSVSREKKESFPLTVTSAQKNPTAFYLCASSIGGFPGEYLGAGTEAFFGQGTRLTVV.

A word on this clone: The junction and the germline gene differ at one end; a read error may be behind it. V and J are TRBV6-5 and TRBJ2-5; 7 bases are shared with TRBD2. Germline V gives CDR1 MNHEY, CDR2 SVGAGI. The CDR3 contains 15 residues. This CDR3 reads CASNPMASGQGTQYF. CDR3 DNA sequence: TGTGCCAGCAACCCCATGGCTAGCGGCCAAGGGACCCAGTACTTC.

The chain uses TRBV7-8 and TRBJ1-6; no clear D gene. CDR1 is SGHVS, CDR2 FQNEAQ, per germline. V shed 8 bases and J shed 10 bases, with 21 bases lying between them. The CDR3 is 15 amino acids. The CDR3 loop is CASAPGDIVTSPLHF. For the CDR3, the DNA is TGTGCCAGCGCCCCCGGAGACATAGTAACCTCACCCCTCCACTTT.

The V call is TRBV7-2, the J call TRBJ1-2; no reliable D call. CDR1 is SGHTA, CDR2 FQGNSA, per germline. The CDR3 extends over 14 amino acids. V lost 4 bases to trimming and J lost 7 bases, with 16 bases between them. The CDR3 here is CASSSVAGSGGYTF. The DNA for the CDR3 is TGTGCCAGCAGCTCGGTTGCGGGATCTGGTGGCTACACCTTC.